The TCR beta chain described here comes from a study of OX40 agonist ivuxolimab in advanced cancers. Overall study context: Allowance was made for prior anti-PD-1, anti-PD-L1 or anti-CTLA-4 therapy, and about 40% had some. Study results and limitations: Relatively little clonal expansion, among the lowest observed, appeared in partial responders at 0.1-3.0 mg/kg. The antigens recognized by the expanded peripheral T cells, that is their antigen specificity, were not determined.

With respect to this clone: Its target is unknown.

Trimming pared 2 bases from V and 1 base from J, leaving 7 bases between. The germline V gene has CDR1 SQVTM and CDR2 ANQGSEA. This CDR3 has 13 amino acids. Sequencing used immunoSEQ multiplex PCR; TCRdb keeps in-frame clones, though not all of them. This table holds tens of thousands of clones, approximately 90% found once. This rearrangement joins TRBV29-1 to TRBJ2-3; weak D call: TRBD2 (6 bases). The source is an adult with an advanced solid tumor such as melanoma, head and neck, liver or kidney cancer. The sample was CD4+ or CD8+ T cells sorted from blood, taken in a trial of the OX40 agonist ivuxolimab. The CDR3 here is CSVESGRTDTQYF. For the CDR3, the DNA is TGCAGCGTTGAAAGCGGGCGCACAGATACGCAGTATTTT.